The 31 T cell receptor beta chains given below trace back to one sample, sequenced in a study of blood T cell repertoires in COVID-19. Generated by immunoSEQ multiplex PCR, the TCRdb table keeps only in-frame clones and is missing some. The repertoire consists of a few hundred thousand clones, with more than 75% occurring once and the leading ten covering 1%. What was sequenced was PBMCs or T cells enriched from blood (not recorded which). Receptors originate from a woman between 25 and 40 years old who had recovered from COVID-19.

The chain joins TRBV2 to TRBJ2-3; 9 bases map to TRBD2. Germline lookup yields CDR1 SNHLY and CDR2 FYNNEI. CDR3 size: 15 residues. Trimming removed 3 bases from V and 2 bases from J; junction bases left unmatched: 3. CDR3 amino acids: CASSERGGYTDTQYF. DNA of the CDR3: TGTGCCAGCAGTGAGCGGGGGGGGTACACAGATACGCAGTATTTT.

The chain carries TRBV6-2 or TRBV6-3 and TRBJ2-1; 10 bases align to TRBD1. V lost 6 bases and J lost 7; bases outside the gene matches: 12. Per the germline V gene, CDR1 is MNHEY and CDR2 is SVGEGT. This CDR3 comprises 16 residues. CDR3 DNA sequence: TGTGCCAGCAGCCGCGTGCCACGGGACAGGGGTAATGAGCAGTTCTTC. Translated: CASSRVPRDRGNEQFF.

The chain employs TRBV6-5 and TRBJ1-5, with unresolved D. The CDR3 contains 13 residues. V was cut by 11 bases and J by 5 bases, with 16 bases left in between. Per the germline V gene, CDR1 is MNHEY and CDR2 is SVGAGI. In DNA, the CDR3 is TGTGCCGGCGGGAGGGTGGATGATCAGCCCCAGCATTTT. This sequence encodes CAGGRVDDQPQHF.

This clone has more than one count but fewer than ten. The chain recombines TRBV19 with TRBJ1-2; the match to TRBD1 covers 8 bases. J lost 4 bases, V lost 8 bases, and 6 bases had no gene match. Germline V gives CDR1 LNHDA, CDR2 SQIVND (reference sequence). This CDR3 region has 13 residues. This CDR3 is CASPAGQAYGYTF. CDR3 nucleotides: TGTGCCAGTCCTGCGGGACAGGCCTATGGCTACACCTTC.

V is TRBV3-1 (or the pseudogene TRBV3-2) and J is TRBJ1-3; 10 bases map to TRBD1. With 4 bases clipped from V and 4 bases from J, the junction kept 4 bases outside the gene matches. Germline V gene data show CDR1 as LGHDT and CDR2 as YNNKEL (reference sequence). The CDR3 runs to 15 residues. Written as DNA, the CDR3 is TGTGCCAGCAGCCCGGGACAGGGGAGAGGAAACACCATATATTTT. It yields the protein CASSPGQGRGNTIYF.

This clone occurred a few times. The gene calls are TRBV5-4 and TRBJ2-5; 10 bases map to TRBD2. This CDR3 is built from 15 residues. The germline V gene has CDR1 SGHNT and CDR2 YYREEE (reference sequence). J lost 2 bases, V lost 1 base, and 2 bases had no gene match. CDR3 region: CASSLLAGAQETQYF. The CDR3 coding sequence is TGTGCCAGCAGCTTGCTAGCGGGGGCACAAGAGACCCAGTACTTC.

The chain recombines TRBV9 with TRBJ2-5; D is unresolved. The CDR3 is made up of 14 amino acids. Germline CDR1 SGDLS, CDR2 YYNGEE. V lost 4 bases to trimming and J lost 9 bases, with 19 bases between them. The CDR3 spells CASSPPSRFEAQYF. In nucleotides, the CDR3 is TGTGCCAGCAGCCCTCCGTCGAGGTTTGAGGCCCAGTACTTC. Full variable domain (rest looked up from reference TRBV9 and TRBJ2-5): DSGVTQTPKHLITATGQRVTLRCSPRSGDLSVYWYQQSLDQGLQFLIQYYNGEERAKGNILERFSAQQFPDLHSELNLSSLELGDSALYFCASSPPSRFEAQYFGPGTRLLVL.

This CDR3 is CASARAGSSPLHF. The CDR3 nucleotides are TGTGCCAGCGCCCGGGCCGGGAGTTCACCCCTCCACTTT. V and J are TRBV6-5 and TRBJ1-6, with D unclear. Trimming shortened V by 8 bases and J by 9 bases, and 14 bases separated the two germline ends. This CDR3 has 13 amino acids. From germline, CDR1 is MNHEY and CDR2 SVGAGI.

This clone was seen a single time. The V and J genes are TRBV7-7 and TRBJ2-5, with D possibly being TRBD2 (7 bases). V was trimmed by 1 base and J by 4 bases, leaving 13 bases between them. Germline V gives CDR1 SSHAT, CDR2 FNYEAQ (reference sequence). The CDR3 runs 15 residues. The CDR3 loop reads CASSLVGGGGETQYF. CDR3 DNA sequence: TGTGCCAGCAGCTTAGTTGGCGGGGGCGGAGAGACCCAGTACTTC. The full variable domain, rest sourced from reference TRBV7-7 and TRBJ2-5, is GAGVSQSPRYKVTKRGQDVTLRCDPISSHATLYWYQQALGQGPEFLTYFNYEAQPDKSGLPSDRFSAERPEGSISTLTIQRTEQRDSAMYRCASSLVGGGGETQYFGPGTRLLVL.

This rearrangement joins TRBV27 to TRBJ1-1; no firm D call. The CDR3 extends over 15 amino acids. Germline assignment: CDR1 MNHEY and CDR2 SMNVEV (reference sequence). V shed 5 bases and J shed 5 bases, with 18 bases lying between them. CDR3 coding DNA: TGTGCCAGCAGTCCCCTCCCCACAGTTATGACTGAAGCTTTCTTT. Protein sequence: CASSPLPTVMTEAFF.

The gene calls are TRBV14 and TRBJ1-1; the D is unclear. V dropped 2 bases and J dropped 6 bases, with 13 bases sitting between them. The CDR3 extends over 14 amino acids. Germline assignment: CDR1 SGHDN and CDR2 FVKESK. The CDR3 is CASSQFATYSEAFF. As DNA, the CDR3 is TGTGCCAGCAGCCAATTTGCGACTTACTCTGAAGCTTTCTTT.

There are a few counts of this clone. This chain links TRBV13 with TRBJ2-1, with D perhaps matching TRBD1 (6 bases). V was shortened by 6 bases and J by 0 bases, with 21 bases between the two germline ends. The CDR3 runs 18 residues. The germline CDR1 and CDR2 sequences are PRHDT and FYEKMQ (reference sequence). CDR3 region: CASSHRRRGQSSYNEQFF. CDR3 nucleotide sequence: TGTGCCAGCAGTCATAGAAGGCGCGGACAGAGCTCCTACAATGAGCAGTTCTTC.

This sequence joins TRBV2 and TRBJ1-5; unclear D gene. This CDR3 is built from 14 residues. V was pared by 6 bases and J by 7 bases, with 16 bases between. Germline V CDR1 and CDR2: SNHLY, FYNNEI. CDR3 coding DNA: TGTGCCAGCAGCGCGGGGTTGGGTTCCCAGCCCCAGCATTTT. Amino acid sequence: CASSAGLGSQPQHF.

The J gene is TRBJ1-3, the V gene TRBV7-2; TRBD1 aligns across 8 bases. This CDR3 comprises 14 residues. V trimming: 3 bases; J trimming: 4 bases; junction bases outside the gene matches: 2. Germline CDR1 SGHTA, CDR2 FQGNSA. CDR3 amino acids: CASSFDRGGNTIYF. DNA for the CDR3: TGTGCCAGCAGCTTCGACAGGGGAGGAAACACCATATATTTT.

This clone appeared a single time. The gene calls are TRBV7-6 and TRBJ2-7, with 10 bases matching TRBD1. Germline assignment: CDR1 SGHVS and CDR2 FNYEAQ. The CDR3 is 14 residues long. The trim removed 4 bases at V and 2 bases at J, leaving 2 bases unmatched. The CDR3 DNA reads TGTGCCAGCAGCTCGGGACAGGGGCCCTACGAGCAGTACTTC. Residues: CASSSGQGPYEQYF.

The chain links TRBV5-1 to TRBJ2-1; D possibly corresponds to TRBD1 (5 bases). Trimming stripped 3 bases from V and 1 base from J, with 8 bases between. Germline values: CDR1 SGHRS, CDR2 YFSETQ. The CDR3 covers 14 residues. The CDR3 coding sequence is TGCGCCAGCAGCTACGACAGATCCTACAATGAGCAGTTCTTC. This gives the protein CASSYDRSYNEQFF.

This chain joins TRBV7-9 and TRBJ2-1; TRBD2 agrees at 10 bases. CDR1 is SEHNR and CDR2 is FQNEAQ in the germline V gene (reference sequence). This CDR3 contains 14 residues. J lost 9 bases, V lost 5 bases, and 7 bases had no gene match. Here the CDR3 reads CASSPERGGLEQFF. CDR3 DNA sequence: TGTGCCAGCAGCCCAGAGCGGGGGGGCCTTGAGCAGTTCTTC.

Turning to this clone: Relative to the germline gene, one junction end is altered; a read error may explain this. This chain connects TRBV3-1 (or the pseudogene TRBV3-2) to TRBJ2-2, with TRBD1 matching over 7 bases. The CDR3 sequence is 13 residues long. Germline values: CDR1 LGHDT, CDR2 YNNKEL (reference sequence). CDR3 in DNA: TGTGCCAGCAGCCAAGTTCACGCAGGGGGGCTGTTTTTT. The encoded protein is CASSQVHAGGLFF.

The chain employs TRBV2 and TRBJ1-2; D unresolved. The CDR3 runs to 15 residues. Trimming took 1 base from V and 3 from J, leaving 12 bases between them. Germline CDR1 reads SNHLY; CDR2 reads FYNNEI. CDR3 nucleotides: TGTGCCAGCAGTGAAGAGGCCAGGTTCGACTATGGCTACACCTTC. Translated, it gives CASSEEARFDYGYTF.

This clone occurred a few times. The chain combines TRBV5-6 with TRBJ1-3; no clear D gene. V was clipped by 0 bases and J by 3 bases, with 7 bases between them. The CDR3 is 14 amino acids. In germline, CDR1 is SGHDT, CDR2 YYEEEE. The CDR3 DNA sequence: TGTGCCAGCAGCTTGGTTTTCGGTGGAAACACCATATATTTT. Translating gives CASSLVFGGNTIYF.

This clone was seen only once. This chain connects TRBV7-2 to TRBJ2-3; 8 bases are a match to TRBD2. The CDR3 extends over 16 amino acids. The trim removed 5 bases at V and 2 bases at J, leaving 9 bases unmatched. Germline V gene sequence: CDR1 SGHTA, CDR2 FQGNSA. Here the CDR3 reads CASSPSAAGATDTQYF. The DNA for the CDR3 is TGTGCCAGCAGCCCGAGCGCAGCGGGGGCCACAGATACGCAGTATTTT. Complete variable domain (other parts from reference TRBV7-2 and TRBJ2-3): GAGVSQSPSNKVTEKGKDVELRCDPISGHTALYWYRQSLGQGLEFLIYFQGNSAPDKSGLPSDRFSAERTGGSVSTLTIQRTQQEDSAVYLCASSPSAAGATDTQYFGPGTRLTVL.

The rearrangement uses TRBV6-2 or TRBV6-3 and TRBJ2-3; TRBD2 aligns across 8 bases. Germline loops: CDR1 MNHEY, CDR2 SVGEGT. With V trimmed by 0 bases and J by 2 bases, 1 base remained unmatched. This CDR3 is built from 15 residues. The CDR3 coding sequence is TGTGCCAGCAGTTACTCTGGACTAGCCACAGATACGCAGTATTTT. Translation gives CASSYSGLATDTQYF.

CDR3 protein: CASRALAGPYNEQFF. Here the CDR3 DNA reads TGTGCCAGCAGGGCTCTAGCGGGGCCATACAATGAGCAGTTCTTC. The chain combines TRBV2 with TRBJ2-1, with 9 positions matching TRBD2. Germline V CDR1 and CDR2: SNHLY, FYNNEI. The trim removed 6 bases at V and 4 bases at J, leaving 7 bases unmatched. The CDR3 totals 15 residues.

This clone was seen only a few times. The chain links TRBV19 to TRBJ1-1; no clear D. Germline assignment: CDR1 LNHDA and CDR2 SQIVND (reference sequence). CDR3 length: 13 amino acids. V was cut by 0 bases and J by 1 base, with 3 bases left in between. Here the CDR3 DNA reads TGTGCCAGTAGTATAGACTGGAACACTGAAGCTTTCTTT. Translated: CASSIDWNTEAFF.

This clone has only a few counts. This chain uses TRBV7-2 with TRBJ1-1, with D uncertain. The length of the CDR3 is 13 residues. Germline assignment: CDR1 SGHTA and CDR2 FQGNSA. V was pared by 6 bases and J by 0 bases, with 8 bases between. CDR3 DNA: TGTGCCAGCAGGCTACTAGTGAACACTGAAGCTTTCTTT. Amino acid sequence: CASRLLVNTEAFF.

CDR3: CASSPRTVNTGELFF. The CDR3 bases are TGCGCCAGCAGCCCCAGGACAGTAAACACCGGGGAGCTGTTTTTT. The rearrangement links TRBV5-1 to TRBJ2-2; weak D call: TRBD1 (6 bases). The CDR3 extends over 15 amino acids. Germline V gene lookup returns CDR1 SGHRS and CDR2 YFSETQ. V lost 4 bases and J lost 2, with 12 bases in between.

J is TRBJ2-1 and V is TRBV24-1; a weak D match, TRBD1 (5 bases). The germline V gene has CDR1 KGHDR and CDR2 SFDVKD. The CDR3 is made up of 16 amino acids. Trimming pared 4 bases from V and 0 bases from J, leaving 12 bases between. The CDR3, as DNA: TGTGCCACCAGTGAGCCTCAGGGTAGCTCCTACAATGAGCAGTTCTTC. Residues: CATSEPQGSSYNEQFF.

This rearrangement joins TRBV19 to TRBJ2-2; possible D gene TRBD1, 7 bases. V was pared by 1 base and J by 3 bases, with 12 bases between. The germline V gene encodes CDR1 LNHDA and CDR2 SQIVND (reference sequence). The CDR3 spans 16 residues. The CDR3 nucleotides are TGTGCCAGTAGTATAGGGAGGGGGCGCGACACCGGGGAGCTGTTTTTT. Its protein is CASSIGRGRDTGELFF.

With respect to this clone: Distinct nucleotide sequences in the sample also encode this CDR3. The chain recombines TRBV7-2 with TRBJ2-7, with D possibly TRBD1 on 6 matching bases. Deletions cut 1 base from V and 0 bases from J, with 10 bases between. CDR1 is SGHTA, CDR2 FQGNSA, per germline. The CDR3 sequence is 15 residues long. The CDR3 bases are TGTGCCAGCAGCTTAGGAGGGGGAGCCTCCTACGAGCAGTACTTC. It encodes CASSLGGGASYEQYF. Drawing the rest from reference TRBV7-2 and TRBJ2-7, the complete variable domain is GAGVSQSPSNKVTEKGKDVELRCDPISGHTALYWYRQSLGQGLEFLIYFQGNSAPDKSGLPSDRFSAERTGGSVSTLTIQRTQQEDSAVYLCASSLGGGASYEQYFGPGTRLTVT.

There are a few counts of this clone. The chain couples TRBV13 to TRBJ2-7, with 9 bases fitting TRBD2. Unmatched junction bases numbered 6, after V lost 4 bases and J lost 2 bases. The CDR3 consists of 15 residues. CDR1 is PRHDT, CDR2 FYEKMQ, per germline (reference sequence). In DNA form, the CDR3 reads TGTGCCAGCAGCTCGACTAGCGGAGAAACCTACGAGCAGTACTTC. Residues: CASSSTSGETYEQYF.

The chain carries TRBV6-5 and TRBJ2-1, with unresolved D. Germline V gene sequence: CDR1 MNHEY, CDR2 SVGAGI. Trimming pared 7 bases from V and 0 bases from J, leaving 7 bases between. CDR3 length: 13 amino acids. CDR3 bases: TGTGCCAGCACCGCAGACTCCTACAATGAGCAGTTCTTC. Protein sequence: CASTADSYNEQFF.